This passage covers 17 T cell receptor beta chains from one sample sequenced in a study of blood T cells in healthy people across ages. Combining a sample-barcoded 5' primer with a J-beta primer mix, a second PCR ran for about 6 to 11 cycles. TCRdb fed the 5' RACE reads into MiXCR, producing one record per CDR3 protein. Among approximately 2,000,000 distinct CDR3 sequences, about two fifths were seen once, and the ten largest hold 20% to 25%. Sequencing input: blood. The receptors were gathered from a human donor in good health.

The CDR3 is CASSPPQAANYGYTF. The CDR3 coding sequence is TGTGCCAGCAGTCCCCCCCAGGCAGCTAACTATGGCTACACCTTC. V is TRBV12-3 or TRBV12-4 and J is TRBJ1-2; D ambiguous. Trimming pared 5 bases from V and 0 bases from J, leaving 13 bases between. This CDR3 is 15 amino acids long.

This clonotype was seen more than once but under ten times. This rearrangement joins TRBV6-1 to TRBJ1-1; tentatively, D is TRBD1 (6 bases). The CDR3 sequence is 18 residues long. From germline, CDR1 is MNHNS and CDR2 SASEGT. V shed 6 bases and J shed 7 bases, with 30 bases lying between them. The CDR3 DNA reads TGTGCCAGCAGCGACGAAACTCCTACAACCCTTGGACAGTATGAAGCTTTCTTT. Amino acid sequence: CASSDETPTTLGQYEAFF.

The V call is TRBV5-1, the J call TRBJ1-1; D is possibly TRBD1 (6 bases). Looked up from germline, CDR1 is SGHRS and CDR2 is YFSETQ. The CDR3 is 14 amino acids. Trimming shortened V by 0 bases and J by 4 bases, and 10 bases separated the two germline ends. The CDR3 protein is CASSLAGGATEAFF. CDR3 nucleotide sequence: TGCGCCAGCAGCTTGGCCGGGGGGGCCACTGAAGCTTTCTTT.

This clonotype came up a few times. J is TRBJ1-4 and V is TRBV12-3 or TRBV12-4; no reliable D call. The CDR3 is 12 amino acids. Trimming pared 6 bases from V and 8 bases from J, leaving 10 bases between. In DNA, the CDR3 is TGTGCCAGCAGACCCTCCCACGAAAAACTGTTTTTT. Encoded protein: CASRPSHEKLFF.

This clonotype was found a few times. This chain uses TRBV11-2 with TRBJ2-1; tentatively, D is TRBD2 (6 bases). CDR3 length: 14 amino acids. Trimming took 3 bases from V and 6 from J, leaving 12 bases between them. The germline V gene encodes CDR1 SGHAT and CDR2 FQNNGV. CDR3 bases: TGTGCCAGCAGCTTGGAGGGGTTTAGCAATGAGCAGTTCTTC. It encodes CASSLEGFSNEQFF.

In regard to this clonotype: At one end the junction does not follow the germline gene, possibly because of a read error. This rearrangement joins TRBV12-3 or TRBV12-4 to TRBJ2-3; D call uncertain. The CDR3 is 14 amino acids. CDR3 in DNA: TGTGCCAGCAGTTTCCCACCGCTCACAGATACTCAGTATTTT. The encoded protein is CASSFPPLTDTQYF.

This clonotype was seen ten or more times. This chain joins TRBV5-1 and TRBJ2-7; 7 bases match TRBD2. With 0 bases clipped from V and 2 bases from J, the junction kept 2 bases outside the gene matches. This CDR3 region has 14 residues. CDR1 SGHRS and CDR2 YFSETQ come from the germline V gene. CDR3 bases: TGCGCCAGCAGCTTGGAGGCGGGGGCCTACGAGCAGTACTTC. The encoded protein is CASSLEAGAYEQYF.

The genes are TRBV12-3 or TRBV12-4 and TRBJ2-7; 7 nucleotides line up with TRBD1. This CDR3 is built from 15 residues. The J segment lost 3 bases and the V segment lost 6 bases, leaving 11 bases of the junction unmatched. CDR3 DNA: TGTGCCAGCAGCTCAGACAGGGTTGGATTCTACGAGCAGTACTTC. It specifies CASSSDRVGFYEQYF.

This clonotype was seen more than once but under ten times. CDR3 nucleotide sequence: TGTGCCAGCAGCTTAAACCCGGGAACCTCCTACGAGCAGTACTTC. The encoded protein is CASSLNPGTSYEQYF. This chain connects TRBV7-3 to TRBJ2-7; D perhaps matches TRBD2 (5 bases). Trimming pared 1 base from V and 0 bases from J, leaving 10 bases between. This CDR3 is built from 15 residues. Germline loops: CDR1 SGHTA, CDR2 FQGTGA.

The chain links TRBV5-8 to TRBJ1-2; weak D call: TRBD1 (5 bases). The germline gives CDR1 SGHTS, CDR2 YDEGEE. Between the trimmed V and J ends, which lost 5 bases and 0 bases, there was a span of 11 bases. The CDR3 totals 14 residues. CDR3 sequence (DNA): TGTGCCAGCAGGCAGACAGCAGCTAACTATGGCTACACCTTC. Protein product: CASRQTAANYGYTF.

This sequence joins TRBV11-2 and TRBJ1-1, with 7 bases that match TRBD1. J lost 6 bases, V lost 3 bases, and 13 bases had no gene match. Germline CDR1 reads SGHAT; CDR2 reads FQNNGV. CDR3 length equals 16 residues. As DNA, the CDR3 is TGTGCCAGCAGCTTTACTACGGACAGGCCCGTACCTGAAGCTTTCTTT. It yields the protein CASSFTTDRPVPEAFF.

This CDR3 is CASSYSSGSRFYEQYF. The CDR3 nucleotides are TGTGCCAGCAGTTACTCCTCTGGCAGTAGGTTCTACGAGCAGTACTTC. V usage is TRBV6-5 and J usage is TRBJ2-5; D not resolved. The J call is doubtful: the DNA matches TRBJ2-7 better. Germline V gives CDR1 MNHEY, CDR2 SVGAGI. The CDR3 runs 16 residues.

This clonotype came up once. The rearrangement joins TRBV11-2 to TRBJ2-3; 11 bases are a match to TRBD2. Germline-derived CDR1 and CDR2 are SGHAT and FQNNGV. The junction had 15 bases not matched to a gene; V was cut back by 4 bases and J by 0 bases. This CDR3 region has 20 residues. The CDR3 coding sequence is TGTGCCAGCAGCTCAGAACTAGCGGGGGCCGGTAACTGGAGCACAGATACGCAGTATTTT. Protein: CASSSELAGAGNWSTDTQYF.

The chain couples TRBV11-1 to TRBJ2-3, with D unclear. The CDR3 is made up of 14 amino acids. V was trimmed by 5 bases and J by 3 bases, leaving 12 bases between them. The germline CDR1 and CDR2 sequences are SGHAT and FQDESV (reference sequence). CDR3 region: CASSAFPNTDTQYF. Here the CDR3 DNA reads TGTGCCAGCAGCGCTTTTCCTAATACAGATACGCAGTATTTT.

The table lists this clonotype with a few counts. The chain is built from TRBV5-1 and TRBJ2-7, with 8 bases matching TRBD1. The junction had 6 bases not matched to a gene; V was cut back by 5 bases and J by 2 bases. The CDR3 covers 14 residues. Germline-derived CDR1 and CDR2 are SGHRS and YFSETQ. The CDR3 here is CASSWDRSTYEQYF. The CDR3 DNA follows: TGCGCCAGCAGTTGGGACAGGAGCACCTACGAGCAGTACTTC.

This clonotype was detected only a few times. The chain uses TRBV20-1 and TRBJ2-3, with D tentatively TRBD2 (5 bases). Trimming removed 7 bases from V and 5 bases from J, with 16 bases in between. The germline V gene has CDR1 DFQATT and CDR2 SNEGSKA (reference sequence). The CDR3 spans 13 residues. DNA for the CDR3: TGCAGTGGCCAGCTTGACGGAGGAGATACGCAGTATTTT. Protein sequence: CSGQLDGGDTQYF.

The chain links TRBV6-1 to TRBJ2-1; 10 bases agree with TRBD2. CDR3 size: 15 residues. With V trimmed by 7 bases and J by 6 bases, 9 bases remained unmatched. Germline loops: CDR1 MNHNS, CDR2 SASEGT. The CDR3 coding sequence is TGTGCCAGCATGAAGCGGGGGGGTACTTTCAATGAGCAGTTCTTC. It codes for CASMKRGGTFNEQFF.